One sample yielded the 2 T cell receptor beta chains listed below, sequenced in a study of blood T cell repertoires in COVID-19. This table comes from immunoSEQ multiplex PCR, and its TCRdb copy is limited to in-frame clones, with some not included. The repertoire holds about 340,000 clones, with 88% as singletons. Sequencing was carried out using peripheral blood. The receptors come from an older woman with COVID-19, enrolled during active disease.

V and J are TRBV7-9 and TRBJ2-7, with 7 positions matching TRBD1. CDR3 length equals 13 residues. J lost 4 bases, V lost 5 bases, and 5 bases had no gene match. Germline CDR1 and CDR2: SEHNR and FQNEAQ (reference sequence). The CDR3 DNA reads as TGTGCCAGCAGCCGAACAGGGGTTTACGAGCAGTACTTC. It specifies CASSRTGVYEQYF.

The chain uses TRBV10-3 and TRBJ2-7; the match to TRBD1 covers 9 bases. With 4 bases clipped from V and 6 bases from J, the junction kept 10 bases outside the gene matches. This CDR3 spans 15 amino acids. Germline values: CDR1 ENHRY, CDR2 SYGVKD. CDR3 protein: CAISGSPGQGPEQYF. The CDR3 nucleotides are TGTGCCATCAGTGGGTCGCCGGGACAGGGACCCGAGCAGTACTTC.